Described below is a single T cell receptor beta chain sequence and its context. Its antigen is as yet unknown. The junction had 13 bases not matched to a gene; V was cut back by 6 bases and J by 2 bases. CDR3 length: 17 amino acids. Germline CDR1 is KGHSH and CDR2 is LQKENI. What was sequenced were expressed TCRB transcripts, since all of the isolated RNA had been reverse transcribed. Clones were sequenced by immunoSEQ multiplex PCR, and TCRdb holds only the in-frame ones, with some missing. The sample records roughly 250,000 clones, just over 20% being singletons. The sample originates from a study of beta chain features in type 1 diabetes. Looking at the study overall: Nearly 110,000,000 sorted cells were examined across all samples. Findings and caveats of the study: Naive, central memory and Treg TCRB repertoires appeared more alike in patients than in healthy donors. TCRB CDR3 length was moderately but significantly reduced in all four CD4+ subsets of Type 1 diabetes patients. A pattern of fewer insertions and more deletions at VDJ junctions was seen in type 1 diabetes patients. PCR might pick shorter templates more often, in the same way for patients and controls.

This TCR came from a woman between 40 and 55 years old with type 1 diabetes. The gene calls are TRBV18 and TRBJ1-5, with TRBD1 matching over 7 bases. Sample: naive CD4+ T cells from blood. The CDR3 nucleotides read TGTGCCAGCTCGCCGACAGGGAACGGAGTCGGCAATCAGCCCCAGCATTTT. Its translation is CASSPTGNGVGNQPQHF.